The text below deals with one T cell receptor beta chain. Its specificity is unknown. This CDR3 has 16 residues. Germline V CDR1 and CDR2: LNHDA, SQIVND (reference sequence). The trim removed 6 bases at V and 4 bases at J, leaving 13 bases unmatched. These data come from a study of cytomegalovirus exposure and HLA in healthy donors. About the research overall: The approximately 120 validation repertoires used the same platform as the 550 to 700 first-cohort repertoires (as reported by a later analysis). Overall study results and limits: Reports showed the classifier diagnosing cytomegalovirus status with high specificity and sensitivity. TCR beta chains numbering 164 were designated cytomegalovirus-associated.

This table comes from immunoSEQ multiplex PCR, and its TCRdb copy is limited to in-frame clones, with some not included. The repertoire consists of tens of thousands of clones, with roughly 89% occurring once and the leading ten covering 1.7%. The chain joins TRBV19 to TRBJ2-5; 8 bases match TRBD2. The material sequenced was PBMCs. The TCR was taken from a young woman in good health and CMV-seronegative. This CDR3 reads CASSPSRSGKGETQYF. The CDR3 DNA reads as TGTGCCAGTAGCCCGTCCCGTAGCGGGAAAGGAGAGACCCAGTACTTC.